One and the same sample provided the 24 T cell receptor beta chains below, sequenced in a study of blood T cell repertoires in COVID-19. Clones were sequenced by immunoSEQ multiplex PCR, and TCRdb holds only the in-frame ones, with some missing. The table records around 180,000 clones, 80% to 90% of them present only once. Source material: PBMCs or T cells enriched from blood (not recorded which). These receptors were collected from a woman aged 40 to 49 with acute COVID-19.

This chain's CDR3 is CASRPPGQGHTEAFF. CDR3 DNA: TGTGCCAGTAGGCCCCCGGGACAGGGACACACTGAAGCTTTCTTT. The V and J genes are TRBV19 and TRBJ1-1; 9 bases match TRBD1. Germline CDR1 LNHDA, CDR2 SQIVND (reference sequence). V shed 6 bases, J shed 3 bases, and the junction held 8 bases outside the gene matches. The CDR3 covers 15 residues.

This chain links TRBV11-3 with TRBJ2-1, with 10 bases aligning to TRBD2. Germline V gene lookup returns CDR1 SGHNT and CDR2 YENEEA. This CDR3 is 17 amino acids long. V was pared by 1 base and J by 0 bases, with 3 bases of the junction left unmatched. The chain's CDR3 is CASSLAASGSSYNEQFF. The DNA for the CDR3 is TGTGCCAGCAGCTTAGCGGCTAGCGGGAGCTCCTACAATGAGCAGTTCTTC.

The chain uses TRBV3-1 (or the pseudogene TRBV3-2) and TRBJ1-6; the match to TRBD1 covers 10 bases. The junction had 14 bases not matched to a gene; V was cut back by 5 bases and J by 7 bases. Germline V gene sequence: CDR1 LGHDT, CDR2 YNNKEL (reference sequence). The CDR3 covers 18 residues. CDR3 sequence reads: CASSKGTGALGLNSPLHF. The CDR3 nucleotides read TGTGCCAGCAGCAAGGGGACAGGGGCCCTCGGTTTGAATTCACCCCTCCACTTT.

This clone was counted once. This chain connects TRBV4-3 to TRBJ2-7, with a possible D match to TRBD2 (6 bases). CDR1 and CDR2 from the germline V gene are LGHNA and YSLEER. The V end lost 0 bases, the J end lost 1 base, and 10 bases lay between the germline ends. This CDR3 contains 15 residues. The DNA of the CDR3 is TGCGCCAGCAGCCAAGATTCGGCGGGATCCTACGAGCAGTACTTC. Its protein product is CASSQDSAGSYEQYF.

The chain combines TRBV11-2 with TRBJ2-3, with 10 bases aligning to TRBD2. There are 17 residues in the CDR3. J was trimmed by 0 bases and V by 6 bases; bases with no gene match: 9. Germline assignment: CDR1 SGHAT and CDR2 FQNNGV. The CDR3 region has the DNA TGTGCCAGCAGAGGGGGTAGCGGGGGGTTCAGCACAGATACGCAGTATTTT. Translating it yields CASRGGSGGFSTDTQYF.

The V gene is TRBV7-8, the J gene TRBJ2-7; 9 bases are shared with TRBD1. The germline V gene encodes CDR1 SGHVS and CDR2 FQNEAQ. V lost 5 bases and J lost 3; bases outside the gene matches: 5. CDR3 length equals 14 residues. The DNA of the CDR3 is TGTGCCAGCAGCAGGGACAGGGCGTTCTACGAGCAGTACTTC. Amino acids: CASSRDRAFYEQYF.

This chain joins TRBV4-2 and TRBJ2-7; 10 bases line up with TRBD2. Germline values: CDR1 LGHNA, CDR2 YNFKEQ. Losses at the gene ends were 3 bases for V and 6 bases for J; bases not matched to a gene: 29. CDR3 size: 22 residues. The CDR3 loop reads CASSHPPFFGPSGGAGPCEQYF. The CDR3, as DNA: TGTGCCAGCAGCCACCCTCCTTTTTTCGGGCCAAGCGGGGGGGCGGGGCCGTGCGAGCAGTACTTC.

This chain joins TRBV24-1 and TRBJ2-1, with TRBD2 matching over 13 bases. The V gene's germline CDR1 is KGHDR and CDR2 SFDVKD. V dropped 3 bases and J dropped 12; count of bases not matched to a gene: 10. This CDR3 is built from 16 residues. In DNA, the CDR3 is TGTGCCACCAGTGATCTGACTAGCGGGGGGAGGGGCAGGCAGTTCTTC. Protein product: CATSDLTSGGRGRQFF.

This clone was detected once. The CDR3 DNA reads TGTGCCAGCAGTTACCGCGGACTAGCGGGAGGGCCCTACAATGAGCAGTTCTTC. This sequence encodes CASSYRGLAGGPYNEQFF. The V call is TRBV6-2 or TRBV6-3, the J call TRBJ2-1; 15 positions match TRBD2. Germline V gene lookup returns CDR1 MNHEY and CDR2 SVGEGT. The CDR3 is 18 residues long. The junction had 4 bases not matched to a gene; V was cut back by 2 bases and J by 2 bases.

The CDR3 here is CASSEGRGVSTDTQYF. In DNA form, the CDR3 reads TGTGCCAGCAGCGAGGGGAGGGGGGTTAGCACAGATACGCAGTATTTT. This chain uses TRBV9 with TRBJ2-3; D perhaps matches TRBD2 (7 bases). CDR3 length equals 16 residues. V lost 3 bases, J lost 0 bases, and 14 bases lay in between. Germline V lookup: CDR1 SGDLS, CDR2 YYNGEE.

The chain uses TRBV5-4 and TRBJ2-1, with D unresolved. Deletions cut 4 bases from V and 7 bases from J, with 9 bases between. The germline V gene encodes CDR1 SGHNT and CDR2 YYREEE (reference sequence). The CDR3 has 12 residues. This CDR3 is CASSPYNNEQFF. CDR3 DNA sequence: TGTGCCAGCAGCCCTTATAATAATGAGCAGTTCTTC.

V usage is TRBV12-3 or TRBV12-4 and J usage is TRBJ1-2; perhaps TRBD1 as D (5 bases). With 3 bases removed from V and 8 bases from J, the gap between germline ends came to 10 bases. The length of the CDR3 is 12 residues. This CDR3 is CASSFGGLGYTF. CDR3 DNA sequence: TGTGCCAGCAGTTTCGGGGGTCTGGGCTACACCTTC.

This clone was recorded a few times. This chain links TRBV21-1 with TRBJ2-7; the table names TRBD1, a call not compared with the DNA. TRBV21-1 is a known pseudogene. The CDR3 runs to 15 residues. CDR3 coding DNA: TGTGCCAGCAGCAAAGAGGGGACAGGGGGCCGCGAGCAGTACTTC. Its protein product is CASSKEGTGGREQYF.

V usage is TRBV5-1 and J usage is TRBJ2-5; D gene ambiguous. V gave up 0 bases and J gave up 4 bases, with 7 bases separating them. CDR1 SGHRS and CDR2 YFSETQ come from the germline V gene. This CDR3 spans 13 amino acids. CDR3 protein: CASSLVVSETQYF. CDR3 in DNA: TGCGCCAGCAGCTTGGTTGTATCAGAGACCCAGTACTTC. Drawing the rest from reference TRBV5-1 and TRBJ2-5, the complete variable domain is KAGVTQTPRYLIKTRGQQVTLSCSPISGHRSVSWYQQTPGQGLQFLFEYFSETQRNKGNFPGRFSGRQFSNSRSEMNVSTLELGDSALYLCASSLVVSETQYFGPGTRLLVL.

In its sample, this clone was seen a few times. The CDR3 spells CASSFRAGGTGELFF. The CDR3 nucleotides are TGTGCCAGCAGCTTCCGGGCAGGGGGCACCGGGGAGCTGTTTTTT. This sequence joins TRBV5-5 and TRBJ2-2, with 7 nucleotides matching TRBD1. This CDR3 spans 15 amino acids. CDR1 is SGHKS and CDR2 is YYEKEE in the germline V gene (reference sequence). The ends lost 2 bases at V and 4 bases at J; junction bases unmatched: 5.

The genes are TRBV6-4 and TRBJ2-1; TRBD2 agrees at 11 bases. The germline CDR1 and CDR2 sequences are MRHNA and SNTAGT. V trimming: 1 base; J trimming: 3 bases; junction bases outside the gene matches: 20. CDR3 size: 22 residues. CDR3 nucleotide sequence: TGTGCCAGCAGTGACTGTAAAGATGCGGGACTAGCGGCTCCCTTACTCTACAATGAGCAGTTCTTC. Encoded protein: CASSDCKDAGLAAPLLYNEQFF.

The chain links TRBV5-1 to TRBJ2-2; the D is unclear. V lost 0 bases to trimming and J lost 3 bases, with 9 bases between them. There are 15 residues in the CDR3. The germline gives CDR1 SGHRS, CDR2 YFSETQ. Here the CDR3 reads CASSLGPPDTGELFF. The CDR3 region has the DNA TGCGCCAGCAGCTTGGGGCCGCCTGACACCGGGGAGCTGTTTTTT.

This rearrangement joins TRBV5-6 to TRBJ2-1; maybe TRBD1 (6 bases). The V and J ends lost 0 bases and 8 bases respectively, with 21 bases between them. Germline loops: CDR1 SGHDT, CDR2 YYEEEE. The CDR3 sequence is 17 residues long. CDR3 DNA: TGTGCCAGCAGCTTGGACAGGGATCGAATTAACGGGGATGAGCAGTTCTTC. Translating gives CASSLDRDRINGDEQFF.

This clone occurred once. V is TRBV3-1 (or the pseudogene TRBV3-2) and J is TRBJ2-5, with a weak D call TRBD2 (5 bases). The germline V gene encodes CDR1 LGHDT and CDR2 YNNKEL (reference sequence). V was trimmed by 4 bases and J by 1 base, leaving 10 bases between them. This CDR3 has 14 residues. DNA for the CDR3: TGTGCCAGCAGCCGCGGACTCACCCAAGAGACCCAGTACTTC. Its protein product is CASSRGLTQETQYF.

The chain uses TRBV7-9 and TRBJ2-7; D ambiguous. This CDR3 has 14 residues. Germline loops: CDR1 SEHNR, CDR2 FQNEAQ (reference sequence). V was clipped by 2 bases and J by 2 bases, with 10 bases between them. The CDR3 reads CASSLNAEAYEQYF. The CDR3 nucleotides are TGTGCCAGCAGCTTAAACGCAGAAGCCTACGAGCAGTACTTC.

The chain carries TRBV12-3 or TRBV12-4 and TRBJ2-5; TRBD2 matches 7 bases. The CDR3 is made up of 13 amino acids. J was trimmed by 4 bases and V by 5 bases; bases with no gene match: 4. CDR3 bases: TGTGCCAGCAGTAGCGGGGCGGGAGAGACCCAGTACTTC. Translated: CASSSGAGETQYF.

V usage is TRBV18 and J usage is TRBJ2-4, with 10 bases fitting TRBD1. Trimming cost V 6 bases and J 6 bases; bases outside gene matches: 11. Germline values: CDR1 KGHSH, CDR2 LQKENI. The CDR3 sequence is 16 residues long. This chain's CDR3 is CASSQSTGGYGNIQYF. The CDR3 DNA is TGTGCCAGCTCCCAATCGACAGGGGGCTATGGAAACATTCAGTACTTC.

The chain combines TRBV11-2 with TRBJ2-3, with a tentative D call TRBD2 (5 bases). CDR1 SGHAT and CDR2 FQNNGV come from the germline V gene. V lost 0 bases, J lost 5 bases, and 12 bases lay in between. The CDR3 runs 15 residues. Here the CDR3 DNA reads TGTGCCAGCAGCTTAGATGTGAGGGTTGGAGATACGCAGTATTTT. Its protein is CASSLDVRVGDTQYF.

The V call is TRBV27, the J call TRBJ2-7; the match to TRBD2 covers 11 bases. This CDR3 spans 14 amino acids. Germline CDR1 is MNHEY and CDR2 is SMNVEV (reference sequence). V was pared by 8 bases and J by 7 bases, with 10 bases of the junction left unmatched. The DNA for the CDR3 is TGTGCCAGCGGAACACTAGCGGGGGCAAGGGAGCAGTACTTC. Protein: CASGTLAGAREQYF.